A selection of T cell receptor beta chains follows, all from one sample in a study of blood T cell repertoires in COVID-19. This table comes from immunoSEQ multiplex PCR, and its TCRdb copy is limited to in-frame clones, with some not included. The sample shows about 50,000 clones, more than 70% of them seen only once. The material sequenced was peripheral blood. The receptors originated from an elderly man with active COVID-19. Each CDR3 is given with its conserved first and last residue. A D gene is named only where the DNA matches it firmly. Expanded clones get a size class; other rows say once, few or many, or leave the size out.

TGTGCCAGCAGCAACCCAGGCGGGACAGCCCCCGGCCCCGGCAATCAGCCCCAGCATTTT | CASSNPGGTAPGPGNQPQHF | . | TRBV6-2/TRBV6-3 | TRBD1 | TRBJ1-5 | 20
TGTGCCAGTAGGCCCCATTCAGGGGTTCGGGAGACCCAGTACTTC | CASRPHSGVRETQYF | . | TRBV19 | . | TRBJ2-5 | 15
TGTGCCAGCACCCAGACAGGGGTCGAGCAGTACTTC | CASTQTGVEQYF | . | TRBV12-3/TRBV12-4 | TRBD1 | TRBJ2-7 | 12
TGTGCCAGCAGCGACCGGCGAAGCGATGAGCAGTTCTTC | CASSDRRSDEQFF | few | TRBV6-6 | . | TRBJ2-1 | 13
TGTGCCAGCAGCCTTACTAGGGATGAGCAGTTCTTC | CASSLTRDEQFF | once | TRBV6-5 | . | TRBJ2-1 | 12
TGCGCCAGCAGCCTGACTAGCGGGGGGATAAGCGAGCAGTACTTC | CASSLTSGGISEQYF | . | TRBV5-1 | TRBD2 | TRBJ2-7 | 15
TGTGCCAGCAGCTTAATCCCGGGGAATCAGCCCCAGCATTTT | CASSLIPGNQPQHF | . | TRBV7-8 | . | TRBJ1-5 | 14
TGCGCCAGCAGCCAAGACAGGGTTAATGAAAAACTGTTTTTT | CASSQDRVNEKLFF | . | TRBV4-1 | . | TRBJ1-4 | 14
TGTGCCAGCAGCCGACAGGGAGGTTCAGTAAAACTGTTTTTT | CASSRQGGSVKLFF | . | TRBV7-9 | TRBD1 | TRBJ1-4 | 14
TGCGCCAGCAGCCAAATCCGTTTGTCAGCGGAACCAATTTACAATGAGCAGTTCTTC | CASSQIRLSAEPIYNEQFF | . | TRBV4-3 | . | TRBJ2-1 | 19
TGTGCCAGCAGCCCGGGGGGAGCTAGCACAGATACGCAGTATTTT | CASSPGGASTDTQYF | once | TRBV3-1/TRBV3-2 | TRBD2 | TRBJ2-3 | 15
TGTGCCAGCAGACGACTAGCCCCCTACAATGAGCAGTTCTTC | CASRRLAPYNEQFF | . | TRBV2 | TRBD2 | TRBJ2-1 | 14
TGTGCCAGCAGGAGCGGACAGGAGAGAAAAAGCACAGATACGCAGTATTTT | CASRSGQERKSTDTQYF | . | TRBV5-4 | TRBD1 | TRBJ2-3 | 17
TGTGCCAGCAGTAGCACCCTTACAGGGGATACGCAGTATTTT | CASSSTLTGDTQYF | . | TRBV21-1 | . | TRBJ2-3 | 14
TGTGCCAGCAGCCCGGGGGGACAGGAGGCTAATTCACCCCTCCACTTT | CASSPGGQEANSPLHF | . | TRBV5-4 | TRBD1 | TRBJ1-6 | 16
TGTGCCAGCACCAAAGACAGTAGAAATCAGCCCCAGCATTTT | CASTKDSRNQPQHF | . | TRBV2 | . | TRBJ1-5 | 14
TGTGCCAGCACCTACAGGGGTCGAGGGGTCTTC | CASTYRGRGVF | . | TRBV28 | TRBD1 | TRBJ2-7 | 11
TGTGCCAGCAGCCCCGACAGTCCCCCCATGGGATACAATGAGCAGTTCTTC | CASSPDSPPMGYNEQFF | . | TRBV5-5 | . | TRBJ2-1 | 17
TGTGCCTGGAGTCGTCAGGGGGCCACTGAAGCTTTCTTT | CAWSRQGATEAFF | . | TRBV30 | TRBD1 | TRBJ1-1 | 13
TGTGCCAGCACCGGGGACTCGCACGGGACCCAGTACTTC | CASTGDSHGTQYF | . | TRBV2 | . | TRBJ2-5 | 13
TGTGCCAGCAGTGAATTGGGGCTTCAGCCCCAGCATTTT | CASSELGLQPQHF | . | TRBV2 | . | TRBJ1-5 | 13
TGTGCCAGCAGTTCAGGGACAGAGAATGAAAAACTGTTTTTT | CASSSGTENEKLFF | . | TRBV28 | TRBD1 | TRBJ1-4 | 14
TGTGCCAGCTCATCGGGGGACCGGGGAATCTCTGGGGCCAACGTCCTGACTTTC | CASSSGDRGISGANVLTF | . | TRBV18 | . | TRBJ2-6 | 18
TGCGCCAGCCAGGTTAGCGGGACGGCCGGGGAGCTGTTTTTT | CASQVSGTAGELFF | . | TRBV4-1 | TRBD2 | TRBJ2-2 | 14
TGTGCCAGCAGCGTAGCCGGGGATCCAGCGGAGCCCCCCTACGAGCAGTACTTC | CASSVAGDPAEPPYEQYF | . | TRBV9 | . | TRBJ2-7 | 18
TGTGCCAGCAAGACAGCTTTCCCCTACGAGCAGTACTTC | CASKTAFPYEQYF | . | TRBV7-2 | . | TRBJ2-7 | 13
TGTGCCTGGAGTGCCGGGGCGGGAGAGGGGCTGCTGGGTACCTACGAGCAGTACTTC | CAWSAGAGEGLLGTYEQYF | . | TRBV30 | TRBD2 | TRBJ2-7 | 19
TGTGCCAGCAGCTTATCTAGCGGGATTTCCAATGAGCAGTTCTTC | CASSLSSGISNEQFF | once | TRBV11-3 | TRBD2 | TRBJ2-1 | 15
TGTGCCAGCAGCTCTCCGGACAGTATCAACACCATATATTTT | CASSSPDSINTIYF | . | TRBV5-6 | . | TRBJ1-3 | 14
TGTGCCAGCAGCCCCGGGGGGGGGAACACTGAAGCTTTCTTT | CASSPGGGNTEAFF | . | TRBV6-5 | . | TRBJ1-1 | 14
TGTGCCAGCAGTGACAGGGGAGAGACCCAGTACTTC | CASSDRGETQYF | . | TRBV2 | . | TRBJ2-5 | 12
TGTGCCAGCAGCCGCTCGGGGAGGTACACAGATACGCAGTATTTT | CASSRSGRYTDTQYF | . | TRBV7-6 | . | TRBJ2-3 | 15
TGTGCCAGCAGTTTATTTGGCAGGGCAGGAAGCACTGAAGCTTTCTTT | CASSLFGRAGSTEAFF | . | TRBV28 | . | TRBJ1-1 | 16
TGTGCCAGCTCACCACCGAACGGACAGGGAAGCACCGGGGAGCTGTTTTTT | CASSPPNGQGSTGELFF | . | TRBV18 | TRBD1 | TRBJ2-2 | 17
TGTGCCAGCAGGGGGACAGGGGCGAACACCGGGGAGCTGTTTTTT | CASRGTGANTGELFF | . | TRBV27 | TRBD1 | TRBJ2-2 | 15
TGTGCCAGCAGTATCCGGGTCCAAGAGACCCAGTACTTC | CASSIRVQETQYF | once | TRBV6-5 | . | TRBJ2-5 | 13
TGTGCCAGCAGTTACGTATCCAGAGGGCCTCAAGAGACCCAGTACTTC | CASSYVSRGPQETQYF | . | TRBV6-2/TRBV6-3 | . | TRBJ2-5 | 16
TGTGCCAGCACTTCCCTCGGGACATCTAATGAAAAACTGTTTTTT | CASTSLGTSNEKLFF | . | TRBV27 | . | TRBJ1-4 | 15
TGTGCCAGCAGAAAATCGGGGGGCACAGATACGCAGTATTTT | CASRKSGGTDTQYF | . | TRBV7-3 | . | TRBJ2-3 | 14
TGCGCCAGCAGCACCCTTGGGTCAGGAACAGATACGCAGTATTTT | CASSTLGSGTDTQYF | . | TRBV5-1 | . | TRBJ2-3 | 15
TGTGCCAGCAGTTTACCGAGCGGGATTTCCTACAATGAGCAGTTCTTC | CASSLPSGISYNEQFF | few | TRBV28 | TRBD2 | TRBJ2-1 | 16
TGTGCCAGCAGCTTAGCTTTAGGGGGCGCCGGGATAAACATTCAGTACTTC | CASSLALGGAGINIQYF | . | TRBV7-2 | TRBD1 | TRBJ2-4 | 17
TGTGCCAGCAGTTACTTCCCCGGGGAGGGGACGCAGTATTTT | CASSYFPGEGTQYF | . | TRBV6-5 | TRBD2 | TRBJ2-3 | 14